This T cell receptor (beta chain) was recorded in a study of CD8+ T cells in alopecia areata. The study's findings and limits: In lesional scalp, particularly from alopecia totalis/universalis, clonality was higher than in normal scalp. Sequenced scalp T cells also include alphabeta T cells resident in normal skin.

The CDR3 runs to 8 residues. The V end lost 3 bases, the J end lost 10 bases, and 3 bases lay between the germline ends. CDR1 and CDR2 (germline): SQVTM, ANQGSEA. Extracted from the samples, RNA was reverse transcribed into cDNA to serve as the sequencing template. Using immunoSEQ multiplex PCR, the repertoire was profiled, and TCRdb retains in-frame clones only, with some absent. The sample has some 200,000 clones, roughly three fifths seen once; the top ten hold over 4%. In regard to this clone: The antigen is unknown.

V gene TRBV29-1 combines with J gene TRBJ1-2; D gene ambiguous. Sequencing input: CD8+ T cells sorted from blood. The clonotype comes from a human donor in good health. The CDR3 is CSVEHYTF. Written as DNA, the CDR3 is TGCAGCGTTGAGCACTACACCTTC.